A single sample is the source of the 20 T cell receptor beta chains below, sequenced in a study of shared clonotypes between healthy human individuals. Profiled with immunoSEQ multiplex PCR; TCRdb holds only in-frame clones, not every one. The sample holds about 1.1 million clones, around three quarters seen once. The sequenced sample was memory CD4+ T cells from PBMCs. Described subset: CD45RA-negative fraction. Source of these receptors: a man aged 18 to 29 in good health. Some clones in this sample may be carry-over from other donors' samples.

The table lists this clone with a few counts. The V and J genes are TRBV27 and TRBJ1-5; the D is unclear. Germline V gene sequence: CDR1 MNHEY, CDR2 SMNVEV (reference sequence). V gave up 8 bases and J gave up 4 bases, with 9 bases separating them. The CDR3 covers 12 residues. CDR3 protein: CASPGGNQPQHF. The CDR3 DNA is TGTGCCAGCCCTGGAGGGAATCAGCCCCAGCATTTT.

The J gene is TRBJ2-5, the V gene TRBV5-1, with 10 nucleotides matching TRBD2. CDR3 length: 15 residues. CDR1 and CDR2 (germline): SGHRS, YFSETQ. After removal of 2 bases from V and 5 bases from J, the junction contained 6 bases not matched to a gene. The CDR3 DNA sequence: TGCGCCAGCAGCTTCGGGACTAGCGACAGCGAGACCCAGTACTTC. This encodes CASSFGTSDSETQYF.

This clone is a singleton in its sample. One junction end does not reproduce the germline sequence, and a read error may be involved. This chain joins TRBV2 and TRBJ2-1; unclear D gene. The CDR3 contains 15 residues. Germline assignment: CDR1 SNHLY and CDR2 FYNNEI. The CDR3 nucleotides read TGTGCCAGCAGTTCTCGGCGTCACTCCAACAATGAGCAGTTCTTC. It is translated as CASSSRRHSNNEQFF.

V usage is TRBV30 and J usage is TRBJ2-4; TRBD1 matches 9 bases. The CDR3 sequence is 16 residues long. Looked up from germline, CDR1 is GTSNPN and CDR2 is SVGIG (reference sequence). After removal of 1 base from V and 2 bases from J, the junction contained 6 bases not matched to a gene. In DNA, the CDR3 is TGTGCCTGGAGTGGGACAGGGGTTCCGACCAAAAACATTCAGTACTTC. It specifies CAWSGTGVPTKNIQYF.

This chain connects TRBV5-1 to TRBJ1-2; a weak D match, TRBD1 (5 bases). Germline CDR1 reads SGHRS; CDR2 reads YFSETQ. Trimming removed 0 bases at V and 7 bases at J, with 16 bases between. This CDR3 spans 15 amino acids. Here the CDR3 reads CASSLGAQGAAGYTF. CDR3 DNA sequence: TGCGCCAGCAGCTTGGGGGCCCAGGGCGCGGCTGGCTACACCTTC. Full variable domain (remainder filled in from reference TRBV5-1 and TRBJ1-2): KAGVTQTPRYLIKTRGQQVTLSCSPISGHRSVSWYQQTPGQGLQFLFEYFSETQRNKGNFPGRFSGRQFSNSRSEMNVSTLELGDSALYLCASSLGAQGAAGYTFGSGTRLTVV.

There are a few counts of this clone. With a far larger clone one base away, a read error is the likely cause. Other DNA sequences of this sample code for an identical CDR3. The chain is built from TRBV28 and TRBJ1-2; no reliable D call. V lost 5 bases, J lost 4 bases, and 11 bases lay in between. The CDR3 totals 13 residues. Germline CDR1 is MDHEN and CDR2 is SYDVKM. CDR3 DNA sequence: TGTGCCAGCAGTCTACCCACGGCCTATGGCTACACCTTC. It encodes CASSLPTAYGYTF.

In DNA form, the CDR3 reads TGTGCCAGCTCTCCCTTCCCCGGACAGAGGGAGAACACTGAAGCTTTCTTT. This encodes CASSPFPGQRENTEAFF. This chain uses TRBV18 with TRBJ1-1; D perhaps matches TRBD1 (6 bases). V lost 6 bases, J lost 1 base, and 21 bases lay in between. Looked up from germline, CDR1 is KGHSH and CDR2 is LQKENI. This CDR3 is 17 amino acids long. The full variable domain, in which reference TRBV18 and TRBJ1-1 provide the parts outside the CDR3, is NAGVMQNPRHLVRRRGQEARLRCSPMKGHSHVYWYRQLPEEGLKFMVYLQKENIIDESGMPKERFSAEFPKEGPSILRIQQVVRGDSAAYFCASSPFPGQRENTEAFFGQGTRLTVV.

The chain is built from TRBV2 and TRBJ1-1; D unclear. The CDR3 is 13 residues long. The V gene's germline CDR1 is SNHLY and CDR2 FYNNEI. The V and J ends lost 4 bases and 3 bases respectively, with 9 bases between them. For the CDR3, the DNA is TGTGCCAGCAGTGTTCAGAGGGACACTGAAGCTTTCTTT. Translating gives CASSVQRDTEAFF.

The chain employs TRBV25-1 and TRBJ1-2; D gene ambiguous. Germline assignment: CDR1 MGHDK and CDR2 SYGVNS. The CDR3 consists of 13 residues. The V end was cut by 6 bases, the J end by 5 bases, with 13 bases between. The CDR3 DNA reads as TGTGCCAGCAGCCCTCTCGGGTTGTATGGCTACACCTTC. The encoded protein is CASSPLGLYGYTF.

The chain uses TRBV30 and TRBJ2-5; D may be TRBD2 (6 bases). Germline CDR1 GTSNPN, CDR2 SVGIG (reference sequence). The CDR3 has 12 residues. V was trimmed by 1 base and J by 13 bases, leaving 16 bases between them. CDR3 region: CAWSGRAGTRYF. The CDR3 DNA follows: TGTGCCTGGAGTGGTCGGGCGGGAACTAGGTACTTC.

The DNA of the CDR3 is TGTGCCAGCAGCTTGGGGCGGCTGAACACTGAAGCTTTCTTT. Translating it yields CASSLGRLNTEAFF. J is TRBJ1-1 and V is TRBV5-8, with unresolved D. Germline V gene data show CDR1 as SGHTS and CDR2 as YDEGEE. CDR3 length equals 14 residues. Trimming pared 0 bases from V and 0 bases from J, leaving 6 bases between.

This clone was seen more than once but under ten times. This chain uses TRBV7-9 with TRBJ2-2; the D gene is possibly TRBD2 (5 bases). CDR1 is SEHNR, CDR2 FQNEAQ, per germline (reference sequence). The V end lost 2 bases, the J end lost 7 bases, and 14 bases lay between the germline ends. This CDR3 contains 15 residues. The CDR3: CASSLLRLAGGELFF. CDR3 coding DNA: TGTGCCAGCAGCTTATTACGACTCGCGGGCGGGGAGCTGTTTTTT.

This clone is a singleton in its sample. The CDR3 loop reads CASSPKAGNTGELFF. For the CDR3, the DNA is TGCGCCAGCAGCCCTAAAGCGGGGAACACCGGGGAGCTGTTTTTT. The chain is built from TRBV5-1 and TRBJ2-2; maybe TRBD2 (6 bases). Germline-derived CDR1 and CDR2 are SGHRS and YFSETQ. Between the trimmed V and J ends, which lost 4 bases and 1 base, there was a span of 11 bases. The CDR3 contains 15 residues. The whole variable domain, remainder taken from reference TRBV5-1 and TRBJ2-2, is KAGVTQTPRYLIKTRGQQVTLSCSPISGHRSVSWYQQTPGQGLQFLFEYFSETQRNKGNFPGRFSGRQFSNSRSEMNVSTLELGDSALYLCASSPKAGNTGELFFGEGSRLTVL.

This clone was counted a few times. The rearrangement joins TRBV6-5 to TRBJ1-1; D is ambiguous. V was cut by 3 bases and J by 6 bases, with 14 bases left in between. The CDR3 contains 14 residues. The germline V gene has CDR1 MNHEY and CDR2 SVGAGI. The DNA of the CDR3 is TGTGCCAGCAGTTATAGAGGGAAAGGTCCTGAAGCTTTCTTT. Its translation: CASSYRGKGPEAFF.

V gene TRBV19 combines with J gene TRBJ1-2; the D is unclear. Looked up from germline, CDR1 is LNHDA and CDR2 is SQIVND (reference sequence). The CDR3 totals 14 residues. The germline V and J ends were trimmed by 7 bases and 4 bases, with 16 bases remaining between them. CDR3 coding DNA: TGTGCCAGTATCTCCCTCGGGGATGTCTATGGCTACACCTTC. Translating gives CASISLGDVYGYTF.

V is TRBV5-8 and J is TRBJ2-3, with D perhaps TRBD1 (7 bases). This CDR3 spans 16 amino acids. Germline CDR1 and CDR2: SGHTS and YDEGEE. With 5 bases removed from V and 2 bases from J, the gap between germline ends came to 18 bases. The CDR3 DNA reads TGTGCCAGCAGGGAGGGACAGAGATTACCCACAGATACGCAGTATTTT. It yields the protein CASREGQRLPTDTQYF.

The CDR3 region is CSVQGTEKSTDTQYF. CDR3 coding DNA: TGCAGCGTCCAAGGGACTGAAAAGAGCACAGATACGCAGTATTTT. This chain links TRBV29-1 with TRBJ2-3; D may be TRBD2 (6 bases). V was shortened by 6 bases and J by 0 bases, with 16 bases between the two germline ends. The CDR3 spans 15 residues. CDR1 is SQVTM and CDR2 is ANQGSEA in the germline V gene.

V is TRBV5-6 and J is TRBJ2-5; 8 nucleotides agree with TRBD1. The junction had 10 bases not matched to a gene; V was cut back by 4 bases and J by 2 bases. The CDR3 is 16 residues long. Germline values: CDR1 SGHDT, CDR2 YYEEEE. DNA of the CDR3: TGTGCCAGCAGCCCCACCTCAGGGGGCCGACAAGAGACCCAGTACTTC. Translating gives CASSPTSGGRQETQYF.

For this clone: This sequence may be a read error, since a much larger clone differs from it by one base. Other DNA sequences from this sample encode an identical CDR3 as well. V gene TRBV5-6 combines with J gene TRBJ2-3; TRBD1 matches 7 bases. The CDR3 has 14 residues. Germline V gene lookup returns CDR1 SGHDT and CDR2 YYEEEE. Unmatched junction bases numbered 6, after V lost 2 bases and J lost 6 bases. The CDR3 reads CASSFDRAADTQYF. In DNA form, the CDR3 reads TGTGCCAGCAGCTTTGACAGGGCCGCGGATACGCAGTATTTT.

The chain has TRBV7-2 and TRBJ2-7; 11 bases are shared with TRBD2. The V segment lost 4 bases and the J segment 7 bases; nucleotides outside the gene matches: 12. The CDR3 is made up of 16 amino acids. The V gene's germline CDR1 is SGHTA and CDR2 FQGNSA. The CDR3 region is CASSSTSGTGMGEQYF. The CDR3 region has the DNA TGTGCCAGCAGCTCGACTAGCGGGACCGGGATGGGTGAGCAGTACTTC.